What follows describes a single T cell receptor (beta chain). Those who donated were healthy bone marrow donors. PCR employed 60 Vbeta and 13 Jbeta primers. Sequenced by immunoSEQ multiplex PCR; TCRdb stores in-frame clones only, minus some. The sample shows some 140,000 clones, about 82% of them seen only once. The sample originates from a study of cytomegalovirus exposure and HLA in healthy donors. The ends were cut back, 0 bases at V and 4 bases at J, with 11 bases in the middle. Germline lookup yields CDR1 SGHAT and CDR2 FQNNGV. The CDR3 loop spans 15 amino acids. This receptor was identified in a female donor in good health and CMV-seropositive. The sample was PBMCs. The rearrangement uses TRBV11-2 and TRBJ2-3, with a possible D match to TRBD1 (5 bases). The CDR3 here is CASSLDYQGADTQYF. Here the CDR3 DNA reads TGTGCCAGCAGCTTAGATTACCAGGGTGCAGATACGCAGTATTTT.